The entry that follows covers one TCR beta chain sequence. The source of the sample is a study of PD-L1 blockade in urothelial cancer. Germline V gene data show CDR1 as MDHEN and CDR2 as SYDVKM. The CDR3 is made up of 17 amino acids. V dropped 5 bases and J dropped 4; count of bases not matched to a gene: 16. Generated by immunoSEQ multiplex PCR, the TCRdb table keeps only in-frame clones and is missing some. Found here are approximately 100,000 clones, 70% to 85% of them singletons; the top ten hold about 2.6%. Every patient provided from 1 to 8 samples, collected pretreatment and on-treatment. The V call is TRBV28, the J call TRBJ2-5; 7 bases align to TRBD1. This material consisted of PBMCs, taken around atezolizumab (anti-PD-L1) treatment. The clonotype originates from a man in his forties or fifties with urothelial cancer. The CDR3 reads CASSPQRAGGRGETQYF. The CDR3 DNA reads TGTGCCAGCAGTCCTCAAAGGGCAGGGGGAAGGGGAGAGACCCAGTACTTC.